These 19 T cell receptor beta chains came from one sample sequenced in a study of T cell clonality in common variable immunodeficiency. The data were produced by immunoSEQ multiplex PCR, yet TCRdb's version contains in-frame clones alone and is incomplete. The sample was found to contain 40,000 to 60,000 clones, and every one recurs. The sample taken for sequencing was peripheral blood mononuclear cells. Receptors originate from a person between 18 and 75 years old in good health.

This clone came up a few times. The CDR3 sequence is CASSDIGRGYDYTF. CDR3 DNA, as far as it was read: TGTGCCAGCAGCGATATAGGTCGGGGGTACGAC. This sequence joins TRBV7-6 and TRBJ1-2, with D possibly TRBD1 on 5 matching bases. From the germline J gene comes the end of the CDR3, since the read stops 3 residues before it. This CDR3 has 14 residues. The germline CDR1 and CDR2 sequences are SGHVS and FNYEAQ.

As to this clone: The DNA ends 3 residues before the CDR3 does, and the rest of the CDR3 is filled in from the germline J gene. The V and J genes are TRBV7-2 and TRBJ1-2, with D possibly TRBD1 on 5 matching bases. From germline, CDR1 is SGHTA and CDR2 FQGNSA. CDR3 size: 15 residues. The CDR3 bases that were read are TGTGCCAGCAGCGCCGTCACCGGGACTACCTACGAC. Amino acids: CASSAVTGTTYD. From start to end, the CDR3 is CASSAVTGTTYDYTF.

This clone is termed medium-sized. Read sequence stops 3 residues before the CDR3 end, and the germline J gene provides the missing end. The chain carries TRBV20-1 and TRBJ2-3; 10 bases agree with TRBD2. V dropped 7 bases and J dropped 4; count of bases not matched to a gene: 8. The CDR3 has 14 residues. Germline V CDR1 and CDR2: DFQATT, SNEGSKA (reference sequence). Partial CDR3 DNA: TGCAGTGTTAAGAGCGGGAGGGCCCCAGATACG. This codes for CSVKSGRAPDT. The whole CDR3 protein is CSVKSGRAPDTQYF.

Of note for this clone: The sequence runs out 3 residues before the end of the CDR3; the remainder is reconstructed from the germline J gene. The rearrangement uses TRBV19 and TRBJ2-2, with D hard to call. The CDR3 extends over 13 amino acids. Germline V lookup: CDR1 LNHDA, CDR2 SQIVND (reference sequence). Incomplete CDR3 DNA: TGTGCCAGTAGTATAGTAGGGCCTTCACCG. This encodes CASSIVGPSP. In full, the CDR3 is CASSIVGPSPLFF.

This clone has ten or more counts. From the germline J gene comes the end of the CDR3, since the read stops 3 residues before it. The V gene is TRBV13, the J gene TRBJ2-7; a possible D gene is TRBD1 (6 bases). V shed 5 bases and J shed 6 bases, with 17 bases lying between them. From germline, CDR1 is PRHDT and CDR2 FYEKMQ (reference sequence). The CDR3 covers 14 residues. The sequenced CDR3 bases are TGTGCCAGCAGCCCAAACAGGGAGATTCGCGAG. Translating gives CASSPNREIRE. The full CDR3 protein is CASSPNREIREQYF.

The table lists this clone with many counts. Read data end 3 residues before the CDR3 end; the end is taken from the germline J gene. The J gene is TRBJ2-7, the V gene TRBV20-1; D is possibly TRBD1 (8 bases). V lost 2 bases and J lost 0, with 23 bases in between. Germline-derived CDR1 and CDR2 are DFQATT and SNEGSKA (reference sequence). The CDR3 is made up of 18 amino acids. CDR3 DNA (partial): TGCAGTGCTAGATTTCACACAGCGGGACAGGAAAGCTCCTACGAG. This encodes CSARFHTAGQESSYE. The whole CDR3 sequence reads CSARFHTAGQESSYEQYF.

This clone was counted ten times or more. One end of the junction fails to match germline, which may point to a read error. The covered CDR3 bases are TGTGTCAGCAGCCAGGCAGGGACTAGCGGGAGGGGTGGGGGCAGGTGGGAGACC. It translates to CVSSQAGTSGRGGGRWET. The CDR3 reads in full as CVSSQAGTSGRGGGRWETQYF. J is TRBJ2-5 and V is TRBV4-2, with TRBD2 matching over 16 bases. The read finishes 3 residues shy of the CDR3 end, and the germline J gene is used to complete it. This CDR3 region has 21 residues. Germline V gives CDR1 LGHNA, CDR2 YNFKEQ.

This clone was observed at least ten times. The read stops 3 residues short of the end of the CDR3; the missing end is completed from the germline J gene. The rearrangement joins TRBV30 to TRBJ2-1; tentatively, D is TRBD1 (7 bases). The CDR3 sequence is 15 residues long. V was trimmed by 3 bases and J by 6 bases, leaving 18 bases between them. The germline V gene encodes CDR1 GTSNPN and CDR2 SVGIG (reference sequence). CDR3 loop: CAWREGSGGPNEQFF. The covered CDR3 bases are TGTGCCTGGAGAGAGGGGTCAGGGGGGCCCAATGAG.

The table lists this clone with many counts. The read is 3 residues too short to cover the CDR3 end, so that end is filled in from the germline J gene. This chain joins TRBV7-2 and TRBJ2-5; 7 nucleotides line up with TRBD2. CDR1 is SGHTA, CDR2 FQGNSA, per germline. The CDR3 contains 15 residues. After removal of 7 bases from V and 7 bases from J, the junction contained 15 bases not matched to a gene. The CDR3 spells CASTLGAGSGGTQYF. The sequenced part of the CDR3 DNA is TGTGCCAGCACTCTAGGAGCGGGGTCCGGTGGGACC.

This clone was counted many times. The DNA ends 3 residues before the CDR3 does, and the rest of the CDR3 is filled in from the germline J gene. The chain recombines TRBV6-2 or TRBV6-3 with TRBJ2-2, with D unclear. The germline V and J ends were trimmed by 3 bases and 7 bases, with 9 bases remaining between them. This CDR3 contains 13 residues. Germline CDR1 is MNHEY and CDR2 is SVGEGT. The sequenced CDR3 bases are TGTGCCAGCAGTTATGCAAGCCACGGGGAG. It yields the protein CASSYASHGE. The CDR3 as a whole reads CASSYASHGELFF.

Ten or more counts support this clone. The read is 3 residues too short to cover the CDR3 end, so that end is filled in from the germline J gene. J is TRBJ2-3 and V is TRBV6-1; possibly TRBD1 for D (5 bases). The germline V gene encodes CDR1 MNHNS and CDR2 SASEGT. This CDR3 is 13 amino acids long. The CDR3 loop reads CASSDRVQETQYF. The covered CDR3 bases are TGTGCCAGCAGTGACAGGGTTCAAGAGACG.

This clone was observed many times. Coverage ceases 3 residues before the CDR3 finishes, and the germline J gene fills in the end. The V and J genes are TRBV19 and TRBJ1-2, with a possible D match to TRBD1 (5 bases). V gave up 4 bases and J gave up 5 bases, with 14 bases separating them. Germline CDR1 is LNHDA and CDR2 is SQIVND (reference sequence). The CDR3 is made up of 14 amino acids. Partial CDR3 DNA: TGTGCCAGTAGTACCCCCGGGAAGGGGTATGGC. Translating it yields CASSTPGKGYG. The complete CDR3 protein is CASSTPGKGYGYTF.

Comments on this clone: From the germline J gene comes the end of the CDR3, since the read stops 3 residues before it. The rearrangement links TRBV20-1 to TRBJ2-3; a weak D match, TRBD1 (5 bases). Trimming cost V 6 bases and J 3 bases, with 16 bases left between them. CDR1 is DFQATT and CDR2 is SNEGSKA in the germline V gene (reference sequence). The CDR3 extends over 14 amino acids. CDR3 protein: CSASVGLGTDTQYF. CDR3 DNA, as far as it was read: TGCAGTGCCAGCGTGGGGCTGGGGACAGATACG.

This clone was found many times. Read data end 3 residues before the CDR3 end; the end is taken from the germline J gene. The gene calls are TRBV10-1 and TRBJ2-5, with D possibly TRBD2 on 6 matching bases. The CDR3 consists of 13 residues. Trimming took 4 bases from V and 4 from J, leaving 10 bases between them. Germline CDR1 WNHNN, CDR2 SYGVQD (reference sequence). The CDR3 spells CASSAGGRETQYF. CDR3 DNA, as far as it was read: TGCGCCAGCAGTGCCGGGGGACGAGAGACC.

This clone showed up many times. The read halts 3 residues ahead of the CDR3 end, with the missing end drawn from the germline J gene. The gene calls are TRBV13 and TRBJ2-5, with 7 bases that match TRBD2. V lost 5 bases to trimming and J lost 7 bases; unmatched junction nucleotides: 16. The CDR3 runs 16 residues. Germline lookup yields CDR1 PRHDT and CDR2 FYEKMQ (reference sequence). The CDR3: CASSARAGVRLGTQYF. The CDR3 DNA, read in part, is TGTGCCAGCAGCGCAAGGGCGGGGGTGCGCCTGGGGACC.

CDR3 residues: CASSSNSYEQYF. CDR3 DNA (partial): TGTGCCAGCAGCTCGAACAGCTACGAG. The chain couples TRBV11-2 to TRBJ2-7; D is uncertain. The read comes to an end 3 residues before the CDR3 does, leaving the germline J gene to fill in the end. V was cut by 4 bases and J by 3 bases, with 7 bases left in between. The CDR3 consists of 12 residues. Germline values: CDR1 SGHAT, CDR2 FQNNGV.

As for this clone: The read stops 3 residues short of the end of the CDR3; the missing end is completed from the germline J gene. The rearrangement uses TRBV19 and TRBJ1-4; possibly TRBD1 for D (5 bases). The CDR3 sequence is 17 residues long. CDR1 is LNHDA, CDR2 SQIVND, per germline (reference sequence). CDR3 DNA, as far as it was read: TGTGCCAGTAGTATACGAGCGCAGGGAAAAGATAATTCACCA. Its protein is CASSIRAQGKDNSP. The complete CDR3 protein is CASSIRAQGKDNSPLFF. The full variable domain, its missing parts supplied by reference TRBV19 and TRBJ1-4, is DGGITQSPKYLFRKEGQNVTLSCEQNLNHDAMYWYRQDPGQGLRLIYYSQIVNDFQKGDIAEGYSVSREKKESFPLTVTSAQKNPTAFYLCASSIRAQGKDNSPLFFGSGTQLSVL.

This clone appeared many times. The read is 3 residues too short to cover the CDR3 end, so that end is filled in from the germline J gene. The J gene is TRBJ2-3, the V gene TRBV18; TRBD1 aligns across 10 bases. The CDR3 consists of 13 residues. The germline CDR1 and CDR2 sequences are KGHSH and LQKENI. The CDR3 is CASSPAGQGTQYF. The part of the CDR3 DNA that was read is TGTGCCAGCTCACCGGCGGGACAGGGGACG. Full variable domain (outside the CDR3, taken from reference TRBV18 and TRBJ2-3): NAGVMQNPRHLVRRRGQEARLRCSPMKGHSHVYWYRQLPEEGLKFMVYLQKENIIDESGMPKERFSAEFPKEGPSILRIQQVVRGDSAAYFCASSPAGQGTQYFGPGTRLTVL.

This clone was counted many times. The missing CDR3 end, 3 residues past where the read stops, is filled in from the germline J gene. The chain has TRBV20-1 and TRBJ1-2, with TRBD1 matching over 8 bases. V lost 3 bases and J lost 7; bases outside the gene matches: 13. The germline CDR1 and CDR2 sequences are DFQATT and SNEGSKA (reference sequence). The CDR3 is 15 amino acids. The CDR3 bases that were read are TGCAGTGCTAGTTTACCGGGACAGGAGGCGCGTGGC. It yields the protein CSASLPGQEARG. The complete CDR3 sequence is CSASLPGQEARGYTF.